This T cell receptor beta chain was obtained from a study of T-cell reconstitution after alpha-beta-depleted transplantation in children. The authors prepared the TCRbeta library with unique molecular identifiers. One entry per CDR3 protein results from TCRdb running MiXCR on the PCR reads. The repertoire holds around 580,000 distinct CDR3 sequences, roughly a quarter seen once, with about 35% in the top ten. CDR1 and CDR2 from the germline V gene are LNHNV and YYDKDF (reference sequence). The CDR3 covers 16 residues. V was shortened by 0 bases and J by 5 bases, with 13 bases between the two germline ends.

This TCR derives from a boy under two years old with Wiskott-Aldrich syndrome, due to receive a stem cell transplant. This material consisted of PBMCs, taken before TCRalphabeta/CD19-depleted stem cell transplant. This chain uses TRBV15 with TRBJ2-2; unclear D gene. The CDR3 sequence is CATSRDRRFLTGELFF. The DNA of the CDR3 is TGTGCCACCAGCAGAGATCGGCGGTTTTTAACCGGGGAGCTGTTTTTT.